Listed below are T cell receptor beta chains from one sample, sequenced in a study of cytomegalovirus exposure and HLA in healthy donors. Sequenced by immunoSEQ multiplex PCR; TCRdb stores in-frame clones only, minus some. The repertoire includes roughly 160,000 clones, 73% of them detected once, and approximately 5.4% sits in the top ten. Sequencing used PBMCs. The receptors shown here come from a woman aged 18-29 years in good health and CMV-seropositive. Both conserved end residues are part of each CDR3. The order of the fields is V gene, clone size, D gene, J gene, CDR3 DNA, CDR3 protein. D genes are given only for firm matches. Size is omitted from some rows. Given values are once, few, many or a class for expanded clones.

v_gene: TRBV18; abundance: NA; d_gene: NA; j_gene: TRBJ2-7; CDR3nt: TGTGCCAGCTCAAACACCGTGAAAGAGCAGTACTTC; CDR3aa: CASSNTVKEQYF
v_gene: TRBV7-2; abundance: NA; d_gene: TRBD2; j_gene: TRBJ2-7; CDR3nt: TGTGCCAGCAGCTTAGGGATAGCGGGGGTCTCCTACGAGCAGTACTTC; CDR3aa: CASSLGIAGVSYEQYF
v_gene: TRBV10-3; abundance: few; d_gene: NA; j_gene: TRBJ1-1; CDR3nt: TGTGCCATATTGGGAGAGGGCACTGAAGCTTTCTTT; CDR3aa: CAILGEGTEAFF
v_gene: TRBV2; abundance: NA; d_gene: NA; j_gene: TRBJ1-5; CDR3nt: TGTGCCAGCAGGGGCAGGGTCCAGCCCCAGCATTTT; CDR3aa: CASRGRVQPQHF
v_gene: TRBV5-4; abundance: NA; d_gene: TRBD2; j_gene: TRBJ2-3; CDR3nt: TGTGCCAGCAGCTTGGATGGGCTAGCGGGGTCTTTTGGAGATACGCAGTATTTT; CDR3aa: CASSLDGLAGSFGDTQYF
v_gene: TRBV7-2; abundance: NA; d_gene: TRBD1; j_gene: TRBJ1-1; CDR3nt: TGTGCCAGCAGCTTAATCCCCCTGCAGGGGGCAACTGAAGCTTTCTTT; CDR3aa: CASSLIPLQGATEAFF
v_gene: TRBV2; abundance: few; d_gene: TRBD1; j_gene: TRBJ2-2; CDR3nt: TGTGCCAGCAGGCCTGACAGGGCCGGGGAGCTGTTTTTT; CDR3aa: CASRPDRAGELFF
v_gene: TRBV19; abundance: NA; d_gene: NA; j_gene: TRBJ2-3; CDR3nt: TGTGCCAGTAAGGCGGGACAGAGCATTGTTACGCAGTATTTT; CDR3aa: CASKAGQSIVTQYF
v_gene: TRBV9; abundance: NA; d_gene: NA; j_gene: TRBJ2-3; CDR3nt: TGTGCCAGCAGCGTCGTAAGCACAGATACGCAGTATTTT; CDR3aa: CASSVVSTDTQYF
v_gene: TRBV7-9; abundance: NA; d_gene: TRBD2; j_gene: TRBJ2-3; CDR3nt: TGTGCCAGCAGCGGGACGGCGGGGGGGATCACAGATACGCAGTATTTT; CDR3aa: CASSGTAGGITDTQYF
v_gene: TRBV15; abundance: NA; d_gene: TRBD1; j_gene: TRBJ1-1; CDR3nt: TGTGCCACCAGCAGAGCACAGGGGTTGGCCACTGAAGCTTTCTTT; CDR3aa: CATSRAQGLATEAFF
v_gene: TRBV14; abundance: NA; d_gene: NA; j_gene: TRBJ2-1; CDR3nt: TGTGCCAGCAGCCAAGATAAGTTGGAGGGACTCGCTAGCAATGAGCAGTTCTTC; CDR3aa: CASSQDKLEGLASNEQFF
v_gene: TRBV5-4; abundance: NA; d_gene: TRBD1; j_gene: TRBJ2-5; CDR3nt: TGTGCCAGCAGCACGACAGGGGGCCAAGAGACCCAGTACTTC; CDR3aa: CASSTTGGQETQYF
v_gene: TRBV5-1; abundance: NA; d_gene: NA; j_gene: TRBJ2-3; CDR3nt: TGCGCCAGCAGGCTCGCCCCAGAAACAGATACGCAGTATTTT; CDR3aa: CASRLAPETDTQYF
v_gene: TRBV18; abundance: NA; d_gene: TRBD1; j_gene: TRBJ2-5; CDR3nt: TGTGCCAGCTCACCGGGACAGATCCAAGAGACCCAGTACTTC; CDR3aa: CASSPGQIQETQYF
v_gene: TRBV5-4; abundance: NA; d_gene: NA; j_gene: TRBJ2-5; CDR3nt: TGTGCCAGCAGCTTACCGGACTCCCAAGAGACCCAGTACTTC; CDR3aa: CASSLPDSQETQYF
v_gene: TRBV18; abundance: once; d_gene: NA; j_gene: TRBJ2-5; CDR3nt: TGTGCCAGCTCACCAAGTGCGGCAGAACAAGAGACCCAGTACTTC; CDR3aa: CASSPSAAEQETQYF
v_gene: TRBV2; abundance: few; d_gene: TRBD1; j_gene: TRBJ1-5; CDR3nt: TGTGCCAGCAGTGGGGGACAGACAAATCAGCCCCAGCATTTT; CDR3aa: CASSGGQTNQPQHF
v_gene: TRBV7-2; abundance: NA; d_gene: TRBD1; j_gene: TRBJ1-2; CDR3nt: TGTGCCAGCAGCTTAGCCACAGGGGTCAGGTACTATGGCTACACCTTC; CDR3aa: CASSLATGVRYYGYTF
v_gene: TRBV5-4; abundance: NA; d_gene: NA; j_gene: TRBJ2-1; CDR3nt: TGTGCCAGCAGCTTTTCGGTAGCCTCCTACAATGAGCAGTTCTTC; CDR3aa: CASSFSVASYNEQFF
v_gene: TRBV9; abundance: NA; d_gene: TRBD1; j_gene: TRBJ2-7; CDR3nt: TGTGCCAGCAGCGGAGGACAGGCCCGGACCTACGAGCAGTACTTC; CDR3aa: CASSGGQARTYEQYF
v_gene: TRBV2; abundance: NA; d_gene: TRBD1; j_gene: TRBJ2-2; CDR3nt: TGTGCCAGCAGTGAGGGGACAGTAGGTACCGGGGAGCTGTTTTTT; CDR3aa: CASSEGTVGTGELFF
v_gene: TRBV12-5; abundance: NA; d_gene: TRBD1; j_gene: TRBJ1-1; CDR3nt: TGTGCTAGTGGCCCAGGGGGCACTGAAGCTTTCTTT; CDR3aa: CASGPGGTEAFF
v_gene: TRBV4-3; abundance: once; d_gene: NA; j_gene: TRBJ1-5; CDR3nt: TGCGCCCGCAGCCAAGAGGGCTATAGCAATCAGCCCCAGCATTTT; CDR3aa: CARSQEGYSNQPQHF
v_gene: TRBV6-6; abundance: few; d_gene: NA; j_gene: TRBJ1-1; CDR3nt: TGTGCCAGCAGACATTCAGCTGAGGGGAACACTGAAGCTTTCTTT; CDR3aa: CASRHSAEGNTEAFF
v_gene: TRBV30; abundance: NA; d_gene: NA; j_gene: TRBJ1-4; CDR3nt: TGTGCCAGCGGGCCCTCGGGAGGGAAACTGTTTTTT; CDR3aa: CASGPSGGKLFF